A selection of T cell receptor beta chains follows, all from one sample in a study of blood T cell repertoires in COVID-19. Produced via immunoSEQ multiplex PCR; TCRdb's table is partial and in-frame only. The sample has tens of thousands of clones; roughly 83% are singletons. The specimen sequenced was peripheral blood. Receptor source: a human donor in a cohort sampled during active COVID-19. Both conserved end residues are part of each CDR3. The order of the fields is J gene, V gene, D gene, clone size, CDR3 length, CDR3 protein, CDR3 DNA. A D gene is named only where the DNA matches it firmly. The listing skips clone size in some rows; elsewhere it reads once, few, many or a size class.

TRBJ1-1 | TRBV5-1 | NA | NA | 15 | CASSLESGVNTEAFF | TGCGCCAGCAGCTTGGAATCGGGGGTGAACACTGAAGCTTTCTTT
TRBJ1-2 | TRBV9 | NA | once | 15 | CASSVTGFEDYGYTF | TGTGCCAGCAGCGTCACAGGGTTCGAAGACTATGGCTACACCTTC
TRBJ2-3 | TRBV6-2/TRBV6-3 | TRBD2 | NA | 15 | CASSWQGTRTDTQYF | TGTGCCAGCAGTTGGCAGGGGACTAGGACCGATACGCAGTATTTT
TRBJ1-1 | TRBV5-1 | NA | once | 14 | CASSFTGQNTEAFF | TGCGCCAGCAGCTTTACCGGACAGAACACTGAAGCTTTCTTT
TRBJ1-6 | TRBV6-5 | TRBD1 | NA | 14 | CASSGGQENSPLHF | TGTGCCAGCAGCGGGGGACAGGAAAATTCACCCCTCCACTTT
TRBJ2-7 | TRBV4-1 | TRBD2 | NA | 14 | CASSRQREGDEQYF | TGCGCCAGCAGCCGACAGCGGGAGGGGGACGAGCAGTACTTC
TRBJ2-7 | TRBV5-6 | NA | NA | 12 | CASSLTQSEQYF | TGTGCCAGCAGCTTGACTCAATCCGAGCAGTACTTC
TRBJ2-2 | TRBV11-3 | NA | NA | 13 | CASSLSLTGELFF | TGTGCCAGCAGCTTAAGCCTTACCGGGGAGCTGTTTTTT
TRBJ1-1 | TRBV19 | NA | NA | 13 | CASSATVNTEAFF | TGTGCCAGTAGTGCGACAGTGAACACTGAAGCTTTCTTT
TRBJ2-5 | TRBV5-1 | NA | NA | 13 | CASSRDSSETQYF | TGCGCCAGCAGCCGAGACAGTAGTGAGACCCAGTACTTC
TRBJ1-2 | TRBV5-5 | TRBD1 | NA | 13 | CASRLGQIYGYTF | TGTGCCAGCAGACTGGGACAGATTTATGGCTACACCTTC
TRBJ2-5 | TRBV30 | NA | NA | 15 | CAWSVGYSGQETQYF | TGTGCCTGGAGTGTCGGATACAGCGGGCAAGAGACCCAGTACTTC
TRBJ2-3 | TRBV7-9 | NA | NA | 15 | CASSLLQGRTDTQYF | TGTGCCAGCAGCTTATTGCAGGGGCGGACAGATACGCAGTATTTT
TRBJ1-6 | TRBV4-2 | NA | NA | 16 | CASSQDLTRLNSPLHF | TGTGCCAGCAGCCAAGATTTGACAAGATTAAATTCACCCCTCCACTTT
TRBJ1-2 | TRBV12-3/TRBV12-4 | NA | NA | 13 | CASRPRQTDGYTF | TGTGCCAGCAGACCTCGACAGACCGACGGCTACACCTTC
TRBJ2-1 | TRBV9 | TRBD2 | NA | 17 | CASSVELAGGLVNEQFF | TGTGCCAGCAGCGTAGAGCTAGCGGGGGGGCTTGTGAATGAGCAGTTCTTC
TRBJ2-1 | TRBV2 | TRBD2 | NA | 14 | CAINSGSFYNEQFF | TGTGCCATAAATAGCGGGAGTTTCTACAATGAGCAGTTCTTC
TRBJ2-1 | TRBV28 | TRBD2 | NA | 15 | CASSLGLAGVNEQFF | TGTGCCAGCAGTTTGGGCCTAGCGGGAGTCAATGAGCAGTTCTTC
TRBJ2-1 | TRBV28 | NA | once | 14 | CASSRERLDNEQFF | TGTGCCAGCAGTCGAGAACGACTCGACAATGAGCAGTTCTTC
TRBJ1-2 | TRBV7-2 | NA | NA | 17 | CASSLTAPGSPRLGYTF | TGTGCCAGCAGCTTAACCGCACCGGGGTCTCCGAGGTTGGGCTACACCTTC
TRBJ2-1 | TRBV29-1 | NA | NA | 13 | CSVRTETYNEQFF | TGCAGCGTCCGGACAGAGACCTACAATGAGCAGTTCTTC
TRBJ2-5 | TRBV6-2/TRBV6-3 | TRBD1 | NA | 16 | CASSYPPGQVKETQYF | TGTGCCAGCAGTTACCCCCCGGGACAGGTGAAAGAGACCCAGTACTTC
TRBJ2-7 | TRBV9 | NA | few | 13 | CASSFGDSYEQYF | TGTGCCAGCAGCTTCGGGGATTCCTACGAGCAGTACTTC
TRBJ1-6 | TRBV27 | NA | NA | 15 | CASPEARLEDSPLHF | TGTGCCAGCCCCGAGGCCCGTTTGGAGGATTCACCCCTCCACTTT
TRBJ2-2 | TRBV6-2/TRBV6-3 | NA | NA | 14 | CASSYSILTGELFF | TGTGCCAGCAGTTACTCGATACTAACCGGGGAGCTGTTTTTT
TRBJ2-3 | TRBV19 | NA | NA | 17 | CASSRRRVQVGADTQYF | TGTGCCAGTAGTCGGCGCAGGGTACAGGTAGGGGCAGATACGCAGTATTTT
TRBJ1-1 | TRBV2 | TRBD1 | NA | 16 | CASDDRGLSGNTEAFF | TGTGCCAGCGACGACAGGGGGCTATCGGGGAACACTGAAGCTTTCTTT
TRBJ2-7 | TRBV4-3 | TRBD2 | once | 17 | CASSQDRISAGGYEQYF | TGCGCCAGCAGCCAAGATAGGATCTCCGCGGGGGGCTACGAGCAGTACTTC
TRBJ1-2 | TRBV2 | TRBD1 | NA | 14 | CASRGTGGFNGYTF | TGTGCCAGCAGAGGGACAGGGGGCTTTAATGGCTACACCTTC
TRBJ2-7 | TRBV7-9 | TRBD1 | NA | 16 | CASSAVFGTGGPEQYF | TGTGCCAGCAGCGCCGTGTTCGGGACAGGGGGTCCCGAGCAGTACTTC
TRBJ1-5 | TRBV28 | NA | NA | 15 | CASSIYGVRNQPQHF | TGTGCCAGCAGCATCTACGGGGTCCGGAATCAGCCCCAGCATTTT
TRBJ1-2 | TRBV5-6 | NA | NA | 15 | CASSSSHGSGYGYTF | TGTGCCAGCAGTTCGAGCCACGGTTCTGGCTATGGCTACACCTTC
TRBJ2-3 | TRBV13 | NA | NA | 17 | CASSQEGSSGNTDTQYF | TGTGCCAGCAGCCAGGAGGGGTCAAGCGGCAACACAGATACGCAGTATTTT
TRBJ2-5 | TRBV27 | TRBD2 | NA | 15 | CASSDTSGGVETQYF | TGTGCCAGCAGCGATACTAGCGGGGGTGTTGAGACCCAGTACTTC
TRBJ2-2 | TRBV7-2 | TRBD2 | once | 16 | CASSFSGGANTGELFF | TGTGCCAGCAGCTTTAGCGGGGGGGCGAACACCGGGGAGCTGTTTTTT
TRBJ2-3 | TRBV6-5 | TRBD2 | NA | 13 | CASKSGRADTQYF | TGTGCCAGCAAGAGCGGGAGGGCAGATACGCAGTATTTT